Listed below are T cell receptor beta chains from one sample, sequenced in a study of blood T cells in healthy people across ages. TCRdb ran MiXCR on the 5' RACE reads and lists one entry per CDR3 protein. The repertoire has 1.2 million to 1.5 million distinct CDR3 sequences, roughly 40% of them found once; the top ten carry 7% to 9.5%. The specimen was blood. These receptors were taken from a woman in her late teens or twenties in good health. The CDR3 runs from the conserved cysteine through the conserved F or W. The order of the fields is V gene, clone size, D gene, J gene, CDR3 DNA, CDR3 protein. A D gene is named only where the DNA matches it firmly. Rows give clone size only sometimes, using once, few, many, or a class for an expanded clone.

TRBV5-1	NA	NA	TRBJ1-1	TGCGCCAGCAGCTTGGGCGGGGTCTTCGGCACTGAAGCTTTCTTT	CASSLGGVFGTEAFF
TRBV6-1	NA	NA	TRBJ1-4	TGTGCCAGCAGTCCTAGACCGGAATTTAATGAAAAACTGTTTTTT	CASSPRPEFNEKLFF
TRBV4-1	NA	NA	TRBJ1-1	TGCGCCAGCAGCCCGCAAAAAATAGGCACTGAAGCTTTCTTT	CASSPQKIGTEAFF
TRBV10-3	few	TRBD1	TRBJ2-5	TGTGCCAGTCGCTTGGACAGGGGGCAGGAGACCCAGTACTTC	CASRLDRGQETQYF
TRBV24-1	few	NA	TRBJ2-3	TGTGCCACCAGTCTTGGGAATACGCAGTATTTT	CATSLGNTQYF
TRBV6-1	few	NA	TRBJ2-7	TGTGCCAGCAGTGAAGGGGTCGGGGAGCAGTACTTC	CASSEGVGEQYF
TRBV5-1	NA	TRBD2	TRBJ2-3	TGCGCCAGCGGCTTGGAAAGCGGGGGGCAAGATACGCAGTATTTT	CASGLESGGQDTQYF
TRBV20-1	NA	TRBD2	TRBJ2-5	TGCAGTGCTAGAGGACTACTAGCGGGAGCCGTTGAGGAGACCCAGTACTTC	CSARGLLAGAVEETQYF
TRBV7-8	NA	NA	TRBJ1-1	TGTGCCAGCAGCGTAGCCCCAGATGGGGGTGGAGGCACTGAAGCTTTCTTT	CASSVAPDGGGGTEAFF
TRBV6-1	NA	NA	TRBJ1-2	TGTGCCAGCAGTGAAGTGCGAATCGGGGTCCCATATGGCTACACCTTC	CASSEVRIGVPYGYTF
TRBV20-1	NA	TRBD2	TRBJ2-2	TGCAGTGCTAGTGGCTCCCTAGCGGGGAGCGTCACCGGGGAGCTGTTTTTT	CSASGSLAGSVTGELFF
TRBV9	NA	NA	TRBJ2-2	TGTGCCATCAGCGAGCCCGGGCCCCGGGAGCTGTTTTTT	CAISEPGPRELFF
TRBV2	NA	NA	TRBJ2-1	TGTGCCAGCAGACAAACTAGTAATCTCGAGCAGTTCTTC	CASRQTSNLEQFF
TRBV4-1	NA	TRBD1	TRBJ2-7	TGCACCAGCAGCCCCGAAGGAACGGGACAGCTAAACTCTTACGAGCAGTACTTC	CTSSPEGTGQLNSYEQYF
TRBV3-1	once	TRBD1	TRBJ1-1	TGTGCCAGCAGCCTGCAGGGGGCGTTGGACACTGAAGCTTTCTTT	CASSLQGALDTEAFF
TRBV5-5	NA	NA	TRBJ2-7	TGTGCCAGCAGCTTGAGTCTCCAGCGGAGCTCCTACGAGCAGTACTTC	CASSLSLQRSSYEQYF
TRBV7-2	few	TRBD2	TRBJ2-3	TGTGCCAGCAGCCGAACTGTGACTAGCGGGAGTTCAGATACGCAGTATTTT	CASSRTVTSGSSDTQYF